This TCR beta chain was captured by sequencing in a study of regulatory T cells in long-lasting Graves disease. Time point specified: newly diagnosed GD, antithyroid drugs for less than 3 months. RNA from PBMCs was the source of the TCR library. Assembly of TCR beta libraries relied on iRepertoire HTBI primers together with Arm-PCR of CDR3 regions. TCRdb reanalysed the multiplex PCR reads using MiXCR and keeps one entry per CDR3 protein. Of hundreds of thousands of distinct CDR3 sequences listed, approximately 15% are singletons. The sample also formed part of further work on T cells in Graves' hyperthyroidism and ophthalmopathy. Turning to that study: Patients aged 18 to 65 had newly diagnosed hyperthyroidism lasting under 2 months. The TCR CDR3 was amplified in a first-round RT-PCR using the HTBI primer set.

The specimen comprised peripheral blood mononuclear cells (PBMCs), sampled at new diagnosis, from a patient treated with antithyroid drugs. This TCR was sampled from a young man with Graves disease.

The DNA for the CDR3 is TGCAGCGTTGAAGACCCCACTAGCGGCCGCTCCTACGAGCAGTACTTC. Its translation: CSVEDPTSGRSYEQYF. The chain is built from TRBV29-1 and TRBJ2-7; 8 positions match TRBD2. CDR1 and CDR2 from the germline V gene are SQVTM and ANQGSEA. Trimming cost V 0 bases and J 0 bases; bases outside gene matches: 7. The CDR3 is 16 amino acids.